What follows are 32 T cell receptor beta chains derived from one specimen sequenced in a study of resident and recirculating memory T cells in vitiligo. Only in-frame clones appear in the TCRdb table, and some are missing; sequencing was by immunoSEQ multiplex PCR. The sample holds 70,000 to 75,000 clones, approximately 93% seen once. Sequencing was carried out using blood. These receptors all stem from a male donor with vitiligo.

This clone was seen more than once but under ten times. V is TRBV19 and J is TRBJ1-1; D unresolved. The V and J ends lost 8 bases and 6 bases respectively, with 16 bases between them. Germline V gene lookup returns CDR1 LNHDA and CDR2 SQIVND (reference sequence). The CDR3 runs to 13 residues. CDR3 region: CASVEGGLAEAFF. CDR3 sequence (DNA): TGTGCCAGTGTGGAGGGCGGTTTAGCTGAAGCTTTCTTT.

The chain combines TRBV7-9 with TRBJ1-3; no clear D gene. This CDR3 comprises 15 residues. Germline CDR1 is SEHNR and CDR2 is FQNEAQ (reference sequence). V was shortened by 1 base and J by 2 bases, with 9 bases between the two germline ends. The CDR3 bases are TGTGCCAGCAGCTTAGGGGCCACGCCTGGAAACACCATATATTTT. This gives the protein CASSLGATPGNTIYF.

The chain combines TRBV28 with TRBJ1-1; 7 nucleotides line up with TRBD1. The V segment lost 5 bases and the J segment 4 bases; nucleotides outside the gene matches: 22. The CDR3 spans 19 residues. Germline V gene data show CDR1 as MDHEN and CDR2 as SYDVKM. The CDR3 bases are TGTGCCAGCAGTACCCCTATAGTTTACGGGGACAGACGTGGCACTGAAGCTTTCTTT. Its translation: CASSTPIVYGDRRGTEAFF.

CDR3 bases: TGTGCCAGCAGTCCCCAGGGTGACGAGCAGTACTTC. Translation: CASSPQGDEQYF. The V gene is TRBV28, the J gene TRBJ2-7; possibly TRBD1 for D (5 bases). V lost 5 bases and J 5 bases, leaving 10 bases between the germline ends. This CDR3 region has 12 residues. Germline values: CDR1 MDHEN, CDR2 SYDVKM. Using reference TRBV28 and TRBJ2-7 for the parts outside the CDR3, the full variable domain is DVKVTQSSRYLVKRTGEKVFLECVQDMDHENMFWYRQDPGLGLRLIYFSYDVKMKEKGDIPEGYSVSREKKERFSLILESASTNQTSMYLCASSPQGDEQYFGPGTRLTVT.

The V call is TRBV5-4, the J call TRBJ2-6; D call uncertain. CDR1 SGHNT and CDR2 YYREEE come from the germline V gene (reference sequence). V lost 3 bases, J lost 15 bases, and 10 bases lay in between. This CDR3 is 11 amino acids long. The CDR3 is CASSSSPPLTF. The CDR3 region has the DNA TGTGCCAGCAGCTCCTCCCCCCCCCTGACTTTC.

This chain uses TRBV4-1 with TRBJ2-3, with 11 bases identical to TRBD2. V was clipped by 5 bases and J by 2 bases; unmatched bases: 6. This CDR3 spans 16 amino acids. CDR1 MGHRA and CDR2 YSYEKL come from the germline V gene. CDR3 in amino acids: CASSGGTSGPTDTQYF. The CDR3 region has the DNA TGCGCCAGCAGCGGTGGGACTAGCGGTCCCACAGATACGCAGTATTTT.

The chain carries TRBV14 and TRBJ1-1; TRBD1 aligns across 8 bases. From germline, CDR1 is SGHDN and CDR2 FVKESK. The CDR3 covers 18 residues. Trimming removed 0 bases from V and 4 bases from J; junction bases left unmatched: 13. This chain's CDR3 is CASSQDLQGAGAGTEAFF. The CDR3 DNA reads as TGTGCCAGCAGCCAAGATTTGCAGGGGGCGGGCGCCGGCACTGAAGCTTTCTTT.

This clone was seen just once. This chain connects TRBV27 to TRBJ1-5; 7 nucleotides align to TRBD1. The CDR3 runs to 15 residues. Germline V gene lookup returns CDR1 MNHEY and CDR2 SMNVEV (reference sequence). V shed 4 bases and J 6 bases; nucleotides not matched to a gene: 9. CDR3 sequence (DNA): TGTGCCAGCAGTTGGACAGGTTCAACAGGTCAGCCCCAGCATTTT. Translated, it gives CASSWTGSTGQPQHF.

The chain uses TRBV5-8 and TRBJ2-7; 8 bases are a match to TRBD1. Trimming removed 3 bases from V and 1 base from J; junction bases left unmatched: 3. This CDR3 comprises 14 residues. The germline gives CDR1 SGHTS, CDR2 YDEGEE. DNA of the CDR3: TGTGCCAGCAGCTGGGGGACAGGATCCTACGAGCAGTACTTC. Encoded protein: CASSWGTGSYEQYF.

The chain uses TRBV6-7 and TRBJ2-2, with 8 bases aligning to TRBD1. TRBV6-7 is filed as an ORF, its function uncertain. The CDR3 has 19 amino acids. Trimming took 1 base from V and 3 from J; bases not matched to a gene: 13. In DNA, the CDR3 is TGTGCCAGCAGTTACTACCCGGGACAGGTCTCCTTTTACACCGGGGAGCTGTTTTTT. Translation gives CASSYYPGQVSFYTGELFF.

The chain carries TRBV19 and TRBJ1-5; possibly TRBD1 for D (5 bases). The CDR3 consists of 17 residues. Germline CDR1 reads LNHDA; CDR2 reads SQIVND (reference sequence). V was trimmed by 5 bases and J by 0 bases, leaving 17 bases between them. In DNA, the CDR3 is TGTGCCAGTAGTTCCCAGACAGAACTCTATAGCAATCAGCCCCAGCATTTT. Translation gives CASSSQTELYSNQPQHF.

V is TRBV20-1 and J is TRBJ1-6, with 7 bases aligning to TRBD1. Germline V gene lookup returns CDR1 DFQATT and CDR2 SNEGSKA (reference sequence). The CDR3 sequence is 11 residues long. V lost 3 bases and J lost 11; bases outside the gene matches: 1. CDR3 nucleotide sequence: TGCAGTGCTAGCACAGGGGCACCCCTCCACTTT. As protein: CSASTGAPLHF.

This clone was detected once. The chain employs TRBV5-1 and TRBJ1-3, with unresolved D. Trimming stripped 4 bases from V and 0 bases from J, with 8 bases between. The length of the CDR3 is 14 residues. The germline V gene has CDR1 SGHRS and CDR2 YFSETQ. In DNA form, the CDR3 reads TGCGCCAGCAGCCCGACAAGCTCTGGAAACACCATATATTTT. It codes for CASSPTSSGNTIYF.

The count of this clone is one. The chain recombines TRBV30 with TRBJ2-7; D call uncertain. CDR1 is GTSNPN, CDR2 SVGIG, per germline (reference sequence). This CDR3 region has 11 residues. V lost 1 base, J lost 2 bases, and 3 bases lay in between. The CDR3 region is CAWSAAYEQYF. In DNA, the CDR3 is TGTGCCTGGAGTGCAGCCTACGAGCAGTACTTC.

V and J are TRBV30 and TRBJ1-4; TRBD1 matches 9 bases. CDR1 GTSNPN and CDR2 SVGIG come from the germline V gene (reference sequence). This CDR3 has 16 residues. V shed 1 base, J shed 9 bases, and the junction held 12 bases outside the gene matches. The CDR3 sequence is CAWSDPRTGVMKKLFF. In nucleotides, the CDR3 is TGTGCCTGGAGTGATCCAAGGACAGGGGTAATGAAAAAACTGTTTTTT.

The chain recombines TRBV9 with TRBJ2-3, with TRBD2 identical over 11 bases. This CDR3 has 16 residues. The ends lost 4 bases at V and 0 bases at J; junction bases unmatched: 4. Germline lookup yields CDR1 SGDLS and CDR2 YYNGEE. Here the CDR3 DNA reads TGTGCCAGCAGCCAGACTAGCGGGGCTAGCACAGATACGCAGTATTTT. It codes for CASSQTSGASTDTQYF.

The chain uses TRBV9 and TRBJ2-5; maybe TRBD1 (5 bases). CDR1 SGDLS and CDR2 YYNGEE come from the germline V gene. The V end lost 2 bases, the J end lost 3 bases, and 8 bases lay between the germline ends. This CDR3 is built from 13 residues. The CDR3 reads CASSVSREETQYF. The CDR3 coding sequence is TGTGCCAGCAGCGTTTCCAGGGAAGAGACCCAGTACTTC.

The rearrangement uses TRBV19 and TRBJ1-2, with 11 positions matching TRBD1. The junction had 3 bases not matched to a gene; V was cut back by 3 bases and J by 0 bases. This CDR3 has 16 residues. Germline V gene sequence: CDR1 LNHDA, CDR2 SQIVND (reference sequence). CDR3 protein: CASSMDRGQANYGYTF. CDR3 bases: TGTGCCAGTAGTATGGACAGGGGGCAGGCTAACTATGGCTACACCTTC.

V gene TRBV2 combines with J gene TRBJ2-4; 8 nucleotides line up with TRBD2. Germline V CDR1 and CDR2: SNHLY, FYNNEI. This CDR3 has 13 amino acids. V shed 6 bases and J 3 bases; nucleotides not matched to a gene: 1. The CDR3 nucleotides read TGTGCCAGCAGCGGGACTAGCAAAAACATTCAGTACTTC. Amino acids: CASSGTSKNIQYF.

The rearrangement joins TRBV19 to TRBJ1-2; possible D gene TRBD1, 5 bases. Germline V gene lookup returns CDR1 LNHDA and CDR2 SQIVND (reference sequence). This CDR3 comprises 15 residues. Trimming cost V 4 bases and J 0 bases, with 12 bases left between them. CDR3 protein: CASSTTDSANYGYTF. The CDR3 coding sequence is TGTGCCAGTAGTACCACCGACAGCGCTAACTATGGCTACACCTTC.

V gene TRBV19 combines with J gene TRBJ2-1, with D tentatively TRBD2 (6 bases). Trimming took off 4 bases at V and 7 bases at J, with 14 bases between the two ends. Germline V lookup: CDR1 LNHDA, CDR2 SQIVND (reference sequence). The CDR3 runs 14 residues. CDR3 DNA sequence: TGTGCCAGTAGTAGCGGGACTGAGGAAAATGAGCAGTTCTTC. It is translated as CASSSGTEENEQFF.

The CDR3 region has the DNA TGCGCCAGCAGCCAAGATTGGACAGGAGAAGGCTACACCTTC. Encoded protein: CASSQDWTGEGYTF. The chain employs TRBV4-3 and TRBJ1-2; 7 bases match TRBD1. The CDR3 runs to 14 residues. Trimming cost V 0 bases and J 8 bases; bases outside gene matches: 6. The germline CDR1 and CDR2 sequences are LGHNA and YSLEER.

The chain is built from TRBV5-1 and TRBJ1-1; the D is unclear. The CDR3 is 13 residues long. The V end was cut by 6 bases, the J end by 5 bases, with 14 bases between. Germline CDR1 and CDR2: SGHRS and YFSETQ. The CDR3 region is CASTEGRHTEAFF. As DNA, the CDR3 is TGCGCCAGCACCGAGGGCCGACATACTGAAGCTTTCTTT.

The chain is built from TRBV9 and TRBJ2-1; D is ambiguous. The V end lost 4 bases, the J end lost 8 bases, and 16 bases lay between the germline ends. CDR1 and CDR2 from the germline V gene are SGDLS and YYNGEE. The CDR3 is 14 amino acids. CDR3 DNA: TGTGCCAGCAGCTTTTATTCGGGTCCCCATGAGCAGTTCTTC. This encodes CASSFYSGPHEQFF.

This chain links TRBV30 with TRBJ2-5; 10 nucleotides align to TRBD2. Germline V gene sequence: CDR1 GTSNPN, CDR2 SVGIG (reference sequence). CDR3 length: 14 amino acids. The V gene end was trimmed by 4 bases and the J gene end by 5 bases; junction bases not matched to a gene: 7. CDR3 DNA: TGTGCCTGGAAGGCTAGCGGGGGTGGGGAGACCCAGTACTTC. This sequence encodes CAWKASGGGETQYF.

The rearrangement uses TRBV7-3 and TRBJ1-2; D might be TRBD1 (5 bases). V dropped 8 bases and J dropped 8 bases, with 21 bases sitting between them. Germline CDR1 and CDR2: SGHTA and FQGTGA. This CDR3 is built from 14 residues. CDR3 DNA: TGTGCCAGCTCTCGGGACGGAGGGTTGGGCGGCTACACCTTC. Amino acid sequence: CASSRDGGLGGYTF.

The chain is built from TRBV7-9 and TRBJ2-1; 10 nucleotides line up with TRBD2. CDR1 SEHNR and CDR2 FQNEAQ come from the germline V gene (reference sequence). V shed 5 bases, J shed 9 bases, and the junction held 13 bases outside the gene matches. This CDR3 has 16 residues. Here the CDR3 reads CASSPLSGGAPREQFF. CDR3 sequence (DNA): TGTGCCAGCAGCCCCTTAAGCGGGGGGGCCCCCCGTGAGCAGTTCTTC.

This clone was recorded a few times. CDR3 coding DNA: TGTGCCAGCAGTCCGTCAAGATCGGGACATCTTAACTATGGCTACACCTTC. Amino acids: CASSPSRSGHLNYGYTF. The genes are TRBV28 and TRBJ1-2; a weak D match, TRBD1 (6 bases). The length of the CDR3 is 17 residues. Germline CDR1 and CDR2: MDHEN and SYDVKM. Trimming cost V 5 bases and J 1 base, with 20 bases left between them.

The chain employs TRBV7-2 and TRBJ1-2, with 7 bases identical to TRBD1. Germline V CDR1 and CDR2: SGHTA, FQGNSA. The CDR3 consists of 15 residues. J was trimmed by 8 bases and V by 1 base; bases with no gene match: 10. The DNA for the CDR3 is TGTGCCAGCAGCTTAGGCCCGACAGGGACCGACGGCTACACCTTC. Its protein product is CASSLGPTGTDGYTF.

V gene TRBV28 combines with J gene TRBJ2-7; 7 bases agree with TRBD2. CDR1 and CDR2 from the germline V gene are MDHEN and SYDVKM. Unmatched junction bases numbered 5, after V lost 2 bases and J lost 4 bases. The CDR3 is made up of 14 amino acids. The CDR3, as DNA: TGTGCCAGCAGTTTAGGCGGGGGAAGTTACGAGCAGTACTTC. This translates into CASSLGGGSYEQYF. Filled out from reference TRBV28 and TRBJ2-7, the complete variable domain reads DVKVTQSSRYLVKRTGEKVFLECVQDMDHENMFWYRQDPGLGLRLIYFSYDVKMKEKGDIPEGYSVSREKKERFSLILESASTNQTSMYLCASSLGGGSYEQYFGPGTRLTVT.

This chain uses TRBV25-1 with TRBJ2-2; TRBD2 might be the D (5 bases). Germline assignment: CDR1 MGHDK and CDR2 SYGVNS. The CDR3 consists of 14 residues. With 6 bases removed from V and 5 bases from J, the gap between germline ends came to 13 bases. The DNA of the CDR3 is TGTGCCAGCAGCCTCCTGACGGGGACCGGGGAGCTGTTTTTT. Translating it yields CASSLLTGTGELFF. The variable domain in full, with the rest retrieved from reference TRBV25-1 and TRBJ2-2, is EADIYQTPRYLVIGTGKKITLECSQTMGHDKMYWYQQDPGMELHLIHYSYGVNSTEKGDLSSESTVSRIRTEHFPLTLESARPSHTSQYLCASSLLTGTGELFFGEGSRLTVL.

J is TRBJ2-3 and V is TRBV10-1; D uncertain. The V end lost 9 bases, the J end lost 3 bases, and 19 bases lay between the germline ends. Germline CDR1 and CDR2: WNHNN and SYGVQD (reference sequence). CDR3 length equals 15 residues. Here the CDR3 DNA reads TGCGCCAGTAAAAGGCAACGGATAGCTACAGATACGCAGTATTTT. It translates to CASKRQRIATDTQYF.